This T cell receptor beta chain is from a study of blood T cell repertoires in COVID-19. Participants were aged roughly 18 to 90 years, lived in under 25 US areas, and enrolled virtually. Recovered participants had two consecutive negative NP/OP PCR tests, healthcare professional clearance, or symptom resolution. The table came from immunoSEQ multiplex PCR; TCRdb's copy has only in-frame clones and leaves some out. The sample lists under 300,000 clones, under 95% occurring once. This TCR derives from a woman under 30 who had recovered from COVID-19. The specimen was PBMCs or T cells enriched from blood (not recorded which).

The DNA for the CDR3 is TGTGCTAGTGGTTTAAGGGGAGGTGATCGGAATTCACCCCTCCACTTT. The encoded protein is CASGLRGGDRNSPLHF. The rearrangement uses TRBV12-5 and TRBJ1-6; possibly TRBD1 for D (5 bases). This CDR3 has 16 residues. With 3 bases removed from V and 7 bases from J, the gap between germline ends came to 16 bases. Germline CDR1 LGHNT, CDR2 FRNRAP.